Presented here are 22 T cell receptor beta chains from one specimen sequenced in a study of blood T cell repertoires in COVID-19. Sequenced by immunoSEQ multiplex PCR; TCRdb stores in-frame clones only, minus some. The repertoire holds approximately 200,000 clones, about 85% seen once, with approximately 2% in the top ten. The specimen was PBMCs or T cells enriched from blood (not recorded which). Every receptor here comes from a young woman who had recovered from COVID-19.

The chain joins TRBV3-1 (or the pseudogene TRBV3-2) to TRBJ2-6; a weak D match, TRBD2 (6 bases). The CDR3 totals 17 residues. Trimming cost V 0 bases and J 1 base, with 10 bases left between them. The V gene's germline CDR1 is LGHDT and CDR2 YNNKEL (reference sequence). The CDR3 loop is CASSQEVRESGANVLTF. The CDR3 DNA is TGTGCCAGCAGCCAAGAGGTTCGGGAGTCTGGGGCCAACGTCCTGACTTTC.

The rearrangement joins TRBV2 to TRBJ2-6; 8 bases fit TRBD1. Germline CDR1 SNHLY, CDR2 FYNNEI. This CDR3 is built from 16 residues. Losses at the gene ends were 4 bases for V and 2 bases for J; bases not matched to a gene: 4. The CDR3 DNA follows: TGTGCCAGCAGTGTACTCAGGGGGCCTGGGGCCAACGTCCTGACTTTC. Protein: CASSVLRGPGANVLTF. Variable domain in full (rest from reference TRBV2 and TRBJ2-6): EPEVTQTPSHQVTQMGQEVILRCVPISNHLYFYWYRQILGQKVEFLVSFYNNEISEKSEIFDDQFSVERPDGSNFTLKIRSTKLEDSAMYFCASSVLRGPGANVLTFGAGSRLTVL.

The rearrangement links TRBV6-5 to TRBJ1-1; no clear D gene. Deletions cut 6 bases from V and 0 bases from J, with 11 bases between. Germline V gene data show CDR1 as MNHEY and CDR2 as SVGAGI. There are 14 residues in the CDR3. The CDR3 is CASSLVSMNTEAFF. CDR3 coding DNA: TGTGCCAGCAGCCTTGTCAGTATGAACACTGAAGCTTTCTTT.

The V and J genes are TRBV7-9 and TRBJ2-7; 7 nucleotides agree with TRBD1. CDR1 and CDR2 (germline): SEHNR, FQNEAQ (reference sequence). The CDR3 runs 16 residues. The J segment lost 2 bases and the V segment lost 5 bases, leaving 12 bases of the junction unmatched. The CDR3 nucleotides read TGTGCCAGCAGCCCAGGGGGTGGGGACCGAGCCTACGAGCAGTACTTC. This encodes CASSPGGGDRAYEQYF. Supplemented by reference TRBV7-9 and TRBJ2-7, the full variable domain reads DTGVSQNPRHKITKRGQNVTFRCDPISEHNRLYWYRQTLGQGPEFLTYFQNEAQLEKSRLLSDRFSAERPKGSFSTLEIQRTEQGDSAMYLCASSPGGGDRAYEQYFGPGTRLTVT.

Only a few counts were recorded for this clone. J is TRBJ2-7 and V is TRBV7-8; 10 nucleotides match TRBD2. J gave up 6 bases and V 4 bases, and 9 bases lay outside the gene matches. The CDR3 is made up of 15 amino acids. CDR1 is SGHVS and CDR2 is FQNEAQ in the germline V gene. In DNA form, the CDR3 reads TGTGCCAGCAGCTCCGTACTAGCGGGGTCCACCGAGCAGTACTTC. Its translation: CASSSVLAGSTEQYF.

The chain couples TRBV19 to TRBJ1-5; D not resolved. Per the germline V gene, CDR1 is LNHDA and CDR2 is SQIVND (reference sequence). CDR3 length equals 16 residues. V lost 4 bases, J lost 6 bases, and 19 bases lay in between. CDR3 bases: TGTGCCAGTAGTAATACGTCCTTCATCTCGGGTCAGCCCCAGCATTTT. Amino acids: CASSNTSFISGQPQHF.

Here the CDR3 reads CATSDGGYQPQHF. Here the CDR3 DNA reads TGTGCCACCAGTGACGGGGGTTATCAGCCCCAGCATTTT. The chain carries TRBV24-1 and TRBJ1-5; D possibly corresponds to TRBD1 (5 bases). The CDR3 runs to 13 residues. Germline lookup yields CDR1 KGHDR and CDR2 SFDVKD. With 4 bases removed from V and 5 bases from J, the gap between germline ends came to 8 bases.

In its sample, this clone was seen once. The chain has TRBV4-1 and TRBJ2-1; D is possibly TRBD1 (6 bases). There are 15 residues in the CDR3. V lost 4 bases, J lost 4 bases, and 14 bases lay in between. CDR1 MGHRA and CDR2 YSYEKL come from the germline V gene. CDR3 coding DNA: TGCGCCAGCAGCCTTAAGGGGGTGGGTTACAATGAGCAGTTCTTC. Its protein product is CASSLKGVGYNEQFF.

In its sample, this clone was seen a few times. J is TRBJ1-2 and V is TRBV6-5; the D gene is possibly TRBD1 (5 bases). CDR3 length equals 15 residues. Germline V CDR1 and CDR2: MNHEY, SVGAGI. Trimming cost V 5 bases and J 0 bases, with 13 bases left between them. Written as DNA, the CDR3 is TGTGCCAGCAGTCCCCAAGGGGCCACTAACTATGGCTACACCTTC. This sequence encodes CASSPQGATNYGYTF.

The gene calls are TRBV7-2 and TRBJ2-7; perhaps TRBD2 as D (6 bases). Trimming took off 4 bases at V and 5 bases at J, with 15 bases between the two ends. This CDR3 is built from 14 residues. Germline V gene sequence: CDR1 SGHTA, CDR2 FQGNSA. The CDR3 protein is CASSSGLSSHEQYF. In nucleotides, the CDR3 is TGTGCCAGCAGCTCGGGACTTAGTTCCCACGAGCAGTACTTC.

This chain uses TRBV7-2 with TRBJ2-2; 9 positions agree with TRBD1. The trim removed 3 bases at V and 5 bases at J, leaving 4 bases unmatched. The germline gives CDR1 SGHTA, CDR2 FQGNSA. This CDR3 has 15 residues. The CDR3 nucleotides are TGTGCCAGCAGCTTCGGGACAGGGTTGACCGGGGAGCTGTTTTTT. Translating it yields CASSFGTGLTGELFF.

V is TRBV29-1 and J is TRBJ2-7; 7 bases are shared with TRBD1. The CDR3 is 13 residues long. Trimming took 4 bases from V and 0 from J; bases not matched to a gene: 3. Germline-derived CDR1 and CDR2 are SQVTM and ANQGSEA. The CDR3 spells CSVAGTVSYEQYF. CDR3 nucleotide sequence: TGCAGCGTTGCGGGGACAGTCTCCTACGAGCAGTACTTC.

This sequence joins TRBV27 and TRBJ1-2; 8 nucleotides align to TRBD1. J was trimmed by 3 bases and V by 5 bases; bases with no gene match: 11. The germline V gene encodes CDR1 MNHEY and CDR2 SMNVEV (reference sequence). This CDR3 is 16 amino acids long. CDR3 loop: CASSPTSGGEDYGYTF. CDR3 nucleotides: TGTGCCAGCAGTCCCACGTCAGGGGGCGAGGACTATGGCTACACCTTC.

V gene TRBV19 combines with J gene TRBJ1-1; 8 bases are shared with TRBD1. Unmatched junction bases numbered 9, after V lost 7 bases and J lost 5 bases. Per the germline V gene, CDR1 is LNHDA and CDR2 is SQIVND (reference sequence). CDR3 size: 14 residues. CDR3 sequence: CASNDRGLRTEAFF. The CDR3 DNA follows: TGTGCCAGTAACGACAGGGGCCTGAGGACTGAAGCTTTCTTT.

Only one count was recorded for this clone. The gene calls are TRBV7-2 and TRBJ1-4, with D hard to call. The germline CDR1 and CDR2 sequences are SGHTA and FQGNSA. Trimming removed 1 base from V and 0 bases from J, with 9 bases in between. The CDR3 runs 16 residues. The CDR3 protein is CASSLGIQATNEKLFF. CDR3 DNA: TGTGCCAGCAGCTTAGGAATCCAGGCAACTAATGAAAAACTGTTTTTT.

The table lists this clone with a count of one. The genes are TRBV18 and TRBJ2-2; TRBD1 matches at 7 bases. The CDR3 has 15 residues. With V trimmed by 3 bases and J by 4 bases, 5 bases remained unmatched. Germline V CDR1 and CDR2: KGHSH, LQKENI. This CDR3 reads CASSPVAGGTGELFF. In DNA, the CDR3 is TGTGCCAGCTCACCGGTGGCAGGGGGCACCGGGGAGCTGTTTTTT.

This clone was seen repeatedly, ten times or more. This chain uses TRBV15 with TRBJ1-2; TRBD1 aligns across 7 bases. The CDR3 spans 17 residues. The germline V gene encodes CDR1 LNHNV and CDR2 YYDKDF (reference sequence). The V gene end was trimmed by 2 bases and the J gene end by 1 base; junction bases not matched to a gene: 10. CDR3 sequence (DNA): TGTGCCACCAGCAGATTCCCGGGGGACAGCAGTAACTATGGCTACACCTTC. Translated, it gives CATSRFPGDSSNYGYTF. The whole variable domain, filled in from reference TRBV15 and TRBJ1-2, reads DAMVIQNPRYQVTQFGKPVTLSCSQTLNHNVMYWYQQKSSQAPKLLFHYYDKDFNNEADTPDNFQSRRPNTSFCFLDIRSPGLGDTAMYLCATSRFPGDSSNYGYTFGSGTRLTVV.

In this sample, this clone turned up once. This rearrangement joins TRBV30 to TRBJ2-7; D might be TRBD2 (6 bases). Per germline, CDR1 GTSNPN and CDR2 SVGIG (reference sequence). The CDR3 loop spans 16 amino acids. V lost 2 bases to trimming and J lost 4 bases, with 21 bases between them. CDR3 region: CAWSPGERPTFYEQYF. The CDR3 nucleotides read TGTGCCTGGAGTCCGGGAGAGCGGCCGACTTTTTACGAGCAGTACTTC.

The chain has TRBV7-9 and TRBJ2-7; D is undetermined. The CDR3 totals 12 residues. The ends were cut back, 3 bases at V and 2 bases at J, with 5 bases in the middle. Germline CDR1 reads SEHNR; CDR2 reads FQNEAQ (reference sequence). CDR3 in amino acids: CASSFPAYEQYF. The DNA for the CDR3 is TGTGCCAGCAGCTTTCCCGCCTACGAGCAGTACTTC.

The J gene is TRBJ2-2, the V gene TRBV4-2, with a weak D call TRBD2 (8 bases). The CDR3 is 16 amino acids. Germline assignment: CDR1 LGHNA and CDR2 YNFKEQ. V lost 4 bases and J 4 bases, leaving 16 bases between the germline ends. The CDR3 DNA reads TGTGCCAGCAGCCCACGGGAGGGGGCGAGCACCGGGGAGCTGTTTTTT. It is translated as CASSPREGASTGELFF.

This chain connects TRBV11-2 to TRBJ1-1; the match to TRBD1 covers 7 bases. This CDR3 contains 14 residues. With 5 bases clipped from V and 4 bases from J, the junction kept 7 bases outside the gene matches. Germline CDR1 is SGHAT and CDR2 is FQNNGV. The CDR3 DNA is TGTGCCAGCAGCACCCGACAGGGACCCACTGAAGCTTTCTTT. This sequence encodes CASSTRQGPTEAFF.

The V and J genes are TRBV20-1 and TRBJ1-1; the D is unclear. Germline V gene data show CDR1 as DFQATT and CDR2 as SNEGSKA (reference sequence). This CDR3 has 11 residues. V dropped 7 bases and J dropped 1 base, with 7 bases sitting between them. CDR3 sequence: CSVRSNTEAFF. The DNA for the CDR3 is TGCAGTGTTCGGTCGAACACTGAAGCTTTCTTT.